The 8 T cell receptor beta chains in this list originate from one sample, sequenced in a study of T cell repertoires in cytomegalovirus infection. These TCRs are of unknown antigen specificity. TCRdb called the reads again in MiXCR, with one record for every CDR3 protein. The table has some 130,000 distinct CDR3 sequences, approximately 24% seen once. The specimen sequenced was PBMCs, sequenced either directly or after in vitro stimulation (not recorded which). These receptors were collected from a human donor in good health (CMV status not recorded). Some clones in this sample may be carry-over from other donors' samples.

This clonotype was counted only a few times. The chain combines TRBV11-2 with TRBJ2-2; 7 bases line up with TRBD2. V lost 5 bases, J lost 4 bases, and 16 bases stayed unmatched. This CDR3 is 18 amino acids long. Germline CDR1 reads SGHAT; CDR2 reads FQNNGV. DNA of the CDR3: TGTGCCAGCAGCACAAGACGGTTGCGGGAGATGGGCACCGGGGAGCTGTTTTTT. Its translation: CASSTRRLREMGTGELFF. Using reference TRBV11-2 and TRBJ2-2 for the parts outside the CDR3, the full variable domain is EAGVAQSPRYKIIEKRQSVAFWCNPISGHATLYWYQQILGQGPKLLIQFQNNGVVDDSQLPKDRFSAERLKGVDSTLKIQPAKLEDSAVYLCASSTRRLREMGTGELFFGEGSRLTVL.

V is TRBV20-1 and J is TRBJ2-5; possibly TRBD2 for D (6 bases). This CDR3 region has 12 residues. Germline V gene lookup returns CDR1 DFQATT and CDR2 SNEGSKA (reference sequence). Trimming pared 5 bases from V and 5 bases from J, leaving 12 bases between. The CDR3 DNA follows: TGCAGTGCTTGGACCAGCGGGGAGACCCAGTACTTC. Translation gives CSAWTSGETQYF.

This clonotype was detected only a few times. The chain uses TRBV28 and TRBJ2-1, with a possible D match to TRBD1 (5 bases). The CDR3 spans 12 residues. Germline assignment: CDR1 MDHEN and CDR2 SYDVKM. V gave up 1 base and J gave up 11 bases, with 9 bases separating them. Here the CDR3 reads CASSLSPGKQFF. The CDR3, as DNA: TGTGCCAGCAGTTTATCACCAGGGAAGCAGTTCTTC.

This clonotype was counted many times. The V call is TRBV7-6, the J call TRBJ2-1; D is unresolved. CDR1 is SGHVS, CDR2 FNYEAQ, per germline. V lost 7 bases to trimming and J lost 9 bases, with 19 bases between them. The CDR3 totals 14 residues. This CDR3 reads CASTLTFRGGEQFF. The CDR3, as DNA: TGTGCCAGCACTCTTACCTTTCGAGGCGGTGAGCAGTTCTTC.

The J gene is TRBJ1-1, the V gene TRBV19; tentatively, D is TRBD1 (5 bases). This CDR3 is built from 16 residues. The germline V gene encodes CDR1 LNHDA and CDR2 SQIVND (reference sequence). V dropped 0 bases and J dropped 1 base, with 12 bases sitting between them. CDR3 nucleotides: TGTGCCAGTAGTATAGATCTGGGACTTAGGAACACTGAAGCTTTCTTT. This gives the protein CASSIDLGLRNTEAFF.

The CDR3 region has the DNA TGTGCCAGCAGTTATACCTCTATCTCACTTGGGGGGAACTATGGCTACACCTTC. Translating gives CASSYTSISLGGNYGYTF. V gene TRBV28 combines with J gene TRBJ1-2, with D possibly being TRBD1 (5 bases). From germline, CDR1 is MDHEN and CDR2 SYDVKM. The V gene lost 4 bases and the J gene lost 2 bases, with 23 bases spanning the gap. The CDR3 is 18 amino acids.

V and J are TRBV27 and TRBJ2-6; 7 bases align to TRBD1. The CDR3 runs to 17 residues. V was pared by 6 bases and J by 0 bases, with 8 bases of the junction left unmatched. Germline CDR1 reads MNHEY; CDR2 reads SMNVEV (reference sequence). CDR3 in DNA: TGTGCCAGCAGCAAAGACAGGGATCTCTCTGGGGCCAACGTCCTGACTTTC. Translating it yields CASSKDRDLSGANVLTF. The full variable domain, rest sourced from reference TRBV27 and TRBJ2-6, is EAQVTQNPRYLITVTGKKLTVTCSQNMNHEYMSWYRQDPGLGLRQIYYSMNVEVTDKGDVPEGYKVSRKEKRNFPLILESPSPNQTSLYFCASSKDRDLSGANVLTFGAGSRLTVL.

The chain links TRBV19 to TRBJ2-2; tentative D call: TRBD1 (6 bases). Germline V lookup: CDR1 LNHDA, CDR2 SQIVND (reference sequence). The V end lost 10 bases, the J end lost 2 bases, and 17 bases lay between the germline ends. The CDR3 contains 15 residues. For the CDR3, the DNA is TGTGCCACCAGCGACCCGGGACAAAACACCGGGGAGCTGTTTTTT. It encodes CATSDPGQNTGELFF.